These 17 T cell receptor beta chains originate from one sample sequenced in a study of beta chain features in type 1 diabetes. The antigens these receptors bind are not known. The isolated RNA, all of it, was reverse transcribed, so expressed TCRB transcripts were what got sequenced. Sequencing was performed with immunoSEQ multiplex PCR; in TCRdb, only in-frame clones are kept and a portion is missing. Among more than 250,000 clones listed, 20% were seen once. Study-wide results and limits: TCRB CDR3s from Type 1 diabetes patients were moderately but significantly shorter in all four CD4+ subsets.

Sequencing was performed on naive CD4+ T cells from blood. The source is a woman aged 40 to 50 with type 1 diabetes.

The V and J genes are TRBV28 and TRBJ1-2, with D possibly being TRBD1 (5 bases). Germline values: CDR1 MDHEN, CDR2 SYDVKM. The CDR3 totals 13 residues. V lost 6 bases and J 7 bases, leaving 15 bases between the germline ends. CDR3 in amino acids: CASRPTGVRGYTF. Written as DNA, the CDR3 is TGTGCCAGCAGGCCAACAGGAGTACGTGGCTACACCTTC.

The V gene is TRBV28, the J gene TRBJ1-6; 7 positions match TRBD1. The CDR3 contains 13 residues. The germline CDR1 and CDR2 sequences are MDHEN and SYDVKM. The CDR3 loop is CATRTGARSPLHF. DNA of the CDR3: TGTGCGACCCGAACAGGGGCACGATCACCCCTCCACTTT.

The chain has TRBV2 and TRBJ1-1; possibly TRBD1 for D (6 bases). The CDR3 is 13 residues long. V lost 6 bases, J lost 1 base, and 9 bases lay in between. From germline, CDR1 is SNHLY and CDR2 FYNNEI. CDR3 residues: CASRGTPNTEAFF. CDR3 bases: TGTGCCAGCAGAGGGACACCGAACACTGAAGCTTTCTTT.

The chain carries TRBV5-1 and TRBJ1-5; 7 nucleotides align to TRBD1. This CDR3 has 15 amino acids. Germline-derived CDR1 and CDR2 are SGHRS and YFSETQ. Trimming at V came to 0 bases and at J to 3 bases, leaving 3 bases not matched to a gene. The CDR3 protein is CASSLAGQPNQPQHF. DNA of the CDR3: TGCGCCAGCAGCTTGGCGGGACAGCCCAATCAGCCCCAGCATTTT.

This clone showed up just a few times. Other nucleotide sequences in the sample specify the same CDR3. J is TRBJ2-5 and V is TRBV5-1; maybe TRBD1 (6 bases). The CDR3 sequence is 14 residues long. The germline gives CDR1 SGHRS, CDR2 YFSETQ. Trimming stripped 2 bases from V and 0 bases from J, with 8 bases between. The CDR3 nucleotides read TGCGCCAGCAGCTTAGGACAGTACCAAGAGACCCAGTACTTC. Its translation is CASSLGQYQETQYF.

The genes are TRBV28 and TRBJ2-7; 8 bases are a match to TRBD1. The CDR3 is 15 residues long. Germline CDR1 is MDHEN and CDR2 is SYDVKM. J lost 0 bases, V lost 8 bases, and 9 bases had no gene match. DNA of the CDR3: TGTGCCAGCGGGCCGGGACAGGCGAGCTCCTACGAGCAGTACTTC. Its protein product is CASGPGQASSYEQYF.

The V and J genes are TRBV18 and TRBJ1-2; TRBD1 aligns across 10 bases. Germline assignment: CDR1 KGHSH and CDR2 LQKENI. There are 15 residues in the CDR3. V lost 3 bases to trimming and J lost 4 bases; unmatched junction nucleotides: 5. The CDR3 loop is CASSPGQGFGYGYTF. CDR3 DNA sequence: TGTGCCAGCTCACCGGGACAGGGGTTCGGCTATGGCTACACCTTC.

The chain employs TRBV28 and TRBJ2-7, with D perhaps matching TRBD2 (5 bases). V lost 6 bases to trimming and J lost 0 bases, with 6 bases between them. This CDR3 contains 12 residues. Germline V CDR1 and CDR2: MDHEN, SYDVKM. Written as DNA, the CDR3 is TGTGCCAGCAGCGGGGTCTCCTACGAGCAGTACTTC. The encoded protein is CASSGVSYEQYF. The whole variable domain, remainder taken from reference TRBV28 and TRBJ2-7, is DVKVTQSSRYLVKRTGEKVFLECVQDMDHENMFWYRQDPGLGLRLIYFSYDVKMKEKGDIPEGYSVSREKKERFSLILESASTNQTSMYLCASSGVSYEQYFGPGTRLTVT.

The chain has TRBV19 and TRBJ1-6; D possibly corresponds to TRBD1 (5 bases). The ends were cut back, 4 bases at V and 10 bases at J, with 14 bases in the middle. CDR1 is LNHDA and CDR2 is SQIVND in the germline V gene (reference sequence). The CDR3 loop spans 14 amino acids. CDR3 sequence: CASSTSTVGSPLHF. The CDR3 nucleotides read TGTGCCAGTAGTACCTCGACAGTGGGGTCACCCCTCCACTTT.

This sequence joins TRBV4-3 and TRBJ1-2; D is possibly TRBD1 (5 bases). The length of the CDR3 is 15 residues. Germline CDR1 LGHNA, CDR2 YSLEER. Trimming removed 1 base from V and 2 bases from J, with 11 bases in between. This CDR3 reads CASSQVPQGNYGYTF. CDR3 DNA: TGCGCCAGCAGCCAAGTACCCCAGGGCAACTATGGCTACACCTTC.

The chain recombines TRBV29-1 with TRBJ2-6; 13 bases fit TRBD2. V shed 5 bases, J shed 0 bases, and the junction held 1 base outside the gene matches. Per germline, CDR1 SQVTM and CDR2 ANQGSEA. The CDR3 runs to 16 residues. The CDR3 DNA is TGCAGCGTTCGGACTAGCGGGAGCTCTGGGGCCAACGTCCTGACTTTC. Amino acid sequence: CSVRTSGSSGANVLTF.

The rearrangement joins TRBV29-1 to TRBJ2-1; the match to TRBD1 covers 7 bases. Losses at the gene ends were 6 bases for V and 4 bases for J; bases not matched to a gene: 9. Germline loops: CDR1 SQVTM, CDR2 ANQGSEA. The CDR3 runs to 14 residues. CDR3 nucleotide sequence: TGCAGCGTCCGACAGGGACGGACTTACAATGAGCAGTTCTTC. Translation gives CSVRQGRTYNEQFF.

The CDR3 DNA reads as TGTGCCAGCAGCGTTCAGACAGGGGGCAGCCTCTATGGCTACACCTTC. This encodes CASSVQTGGSLYGYTF. This rearrangement joins TRBV9 to TRBJ1-2, with TRBD1 matching over 10 bases. The CDR3 spans 16 residues. Losses at the gene ends were 2 bases for V and 4 bases for J; bases not matched to a gene: 8. Germline V lookup: CDR1 SGDLS, CDR2 YYNGEE.

Concerning this clone itself: One junction end does not reproduce the germline sequence, and a read error may be involved. The chain uses TRBV18 and TRBJ2-3, with TRBD2 matching over 13 bases. There are 15 residues in the CDR3. The V gene's germline CDR1 is KGHSH and CDR2 LQKENI. The CDR3 coding sequence is TGTGCCAGCTCACCATTGGAACTAGCGGGAGGGCCATGGGATTTT. Amino acids: CASSPLELAGGPWDF.

This chain connects TRBV7-9 to TRBJ1-2; D is uncertain. This CDR3 has 13 residues. V lost 0 bases, J lost 8 bases, and 10 bases lay in between. Germline V gene lookup returns CDR1 SEHNR and CDR2 FQNEAQ (reference sequence). CDR3 sequence (DNA): TGTGCCAGCAGCTTAGCCGGGGATGACGGCTACACCTTC. Protein sequence: CASSLAGDDGYTF.

This clone was recorded a few times. The gene calls are TRBV28 and TRBJ2-1; the match to TRBD1 covers 9 bases. Looked up from germline, CDR1 is MDHEN and CDR2 is SYDVKM. The J segment lost 2 bases and the V segment lost 6 bases, leaving 5 bases of the junction unmatched. This CDR3 contains 15 residues. The CDR3 here is CASRGRDRAYNEQFF. DNA of the CDR3: TGTGCCAGCAGGGGCCGGGACAGGGCCTACAATGAGCAGTTCTTC.

The chain carries TRBV6-5 and TRBJ1-3; weak D call: TRBD1 (5 bases). This CDR3 is built from 14 residues. Germline V gives CDR1 MNHEY, CDR2 SVGAGI. Trimming left V 5 bases short and J 2 bases short, with 10 bases between. The CDR3 DNA reads TGTGCCAGCAGTACCGCAGGGACTGGAAACACCATATATTTT. As protein: CASSTAGTGNTIYF.